Presented here are 10 T cell receptor beta chains from one specimen sequenced in a study of blood T cell repertoires in COVID-19. Produced via immunoSEQ multiplex PCR; TCRdb's table is partial and in-frame only. The sample carries tens of thousands of clones, roughly 89% recorded once. Sequencing was carried out using peripheral blood. The receptors shown here come from a man between 65 and 85 years old with COVID-19, enrolled during active disease.

The J gene is TRBJ1-3, the V gene TRBV7-6; 9 nucleotides match TRBD1. The length of the CDR3 is 15 residues. The junction had 7 bases not matched to a gene; V was cut back by 5 bases and J by 5 bases. Germline CDR1 SGHVS, CDR2 FNYEAQ. This CDR3 is CASSARQGVRNTIYF. CDR3 nucleotide sequence: TGTGCCAGCAGCGCGCGACAGGGGGTTAGAAACACCATATATTTT.

The J gene is TRBJ1-1, the V gene TRBV7-2, with a possible D match to TRBD1 (5 bases). This CDR3 region has 15 residues. Germline values: CDR1 SGHTA, CDR2 FQGNSA. V shed 2 bases and J shed 5 bases, with 15 bases lying between them. The CDR3: CASSLRGGVGTEAFF. The CDR3 DNA is TGTGCCAGCAGCTTAAGGGGCGGGGTAGGGACTGAAGCTTTCTTT.

This clone was found a few times. The rearrangement uses TRBV7-9 and TRBJ1-2; 8 bases are shared with TRBD1. V shed 6 bases, J shed 6 bases, and the junction held 3 bases outside the gene matches. This CDR3 is built from 12 residues. CDR1 and CDR2 from the germline V gene are SEHNR and FQNEAQ (reference sequence). CDR3 sequence: CASSPTGDGYTF. The CDR3 nucleotides are TGTGCCAGCAGTCCGACAGGGGATGGCTACACCTTC.

V usage is TRBV19 and J usage is TRBJ2-7; D is possibly TRBD2 (5 bases). The germline CDR1 and CDR2 sequences are LNHDA and SQIVND (reference sequence). The CDR3 is 13 residues long. Deletions cut 2 bases from V and 3 bases from J, with 8 bases between. The chain's CDR3 is CASSITGYYEQYF. CDR3 sequence (DNA): TGTGCCAGTAGTATAACGGGGTACTACGAGCAGTACTTC.

J is TRBJ1-6 and V is TRBV7-9; perhaps TRBD1 as D (6 bases). Germline loops: CDR1 SEHNR, CDR2 FQNEAQ (reference sequence). The CDR3 spans 14 residues. Trimming removed 5 bases at V and 7 bases at J, with 12 bases between. The CDR3 nucleotides read TGTGCCAGCAGCCAAATACAGGGCAATTCACCCCTCCACTTT. Protein: CASSQIQGNSPLHF.

V is TRBV30 and J is TRBJ1-2; 9 bases are a match to TRBD1. Looked up from germline, CDR1 is GTSNPN and CDR2 is SVGIG (reference sequence). V shed 0 bases, J shed 6 bases, and the junction held 8 bases outside the gene matches. The CDR3 extends over 15 amino acids. The CDR3 spells CAWSVLGGTGHGYTF. The CDR3 DNA follows: TGTGCCTGGAGTGTTTTGGGGGGGACAGGGCATGGCTACACCTTC.

J is TRBJ1-1 and V is TRBV6-5; D remains ambiguous. With 5 bases removed from V and 5 bases from J, the gap between germline ends came to 18 bases. Germline CDR1 is MNHEY and CDR2 is SVGAGI. The CDR3 runs 15 residues. The CDR3 DNA is TGTGCCAGCAGTCCGAGAAGGCGGGATTGGACTGAAGCTTTCTTT. Its translation: CASSPRRRDWTEAFF.

This clone was seen only once. A read error may produce the germline difference seen at one junction end. The rearrangement uses TRBV7-9 and TRBJ2-2; D gene unclear. The germline CDR1 and CDR2 sequences are SEHNR and FQNEAQ (reference sequence). The CDR3 contains 14 residues. The CDR3 DNA reads TGTGCCAGCAGCCCCACTACTCATTCCGGCGAGCTGTTTTTT. It encodes CASSPTTHSGELFF.

The gene calls are TRBV11-2 and TRBJ2-3, with 12 bases that match TRBD2. This CDR3 is 17 amino acids long. The V segment lost 1 base and the J segment 1 base; nucleotides outside the gene matches: 3. Germline CDR1 and CDR2: SGHAT and FQNNGV. In nucleotides, the CDR3 is TGTGCCAGCAGCTTAGTCAGGACTAGCGGGGGCACAGATACGCAGTATTTT. Encoded protein: CASSLVRTSGGTDTQYF. The whole variable domain, filled in from reference TRBV11-2 and TRBJ2-3, reads EAGVAQSPRYKIIEKRQSVAFWCNPISGHATLYWYQQILGQGPKLLIQFQNNGVVDDSQLPKDRFSAERLKGVDSTLKIQPAKLEDSAVYLCASSLVRTSGGTDTQYFGPGTRLTVL.

The gene calls are TRBV5-1 and TRBJ2-1; 10 bases are shared with TRBD1. There are 19 residues in the CDR3. With 2 bases clipped from V and 6 bases from J, the junction kept 17 bases outside the gene matches. Germline V gene lookup returns CDR1 SGHRS and CDR2 YFSETQ. The DNA of the CDR3 is TGCGCCAGCAGCTTCGCCGCCCCGGGACAGGGGATAATAGGCAATGAGCAGTTCTTC. Translating it yields CASSFAAPGQGIIGNEQFF.